This TCR beta chain derives from a study of cytomegalovirus exposure and HLA in healthy donors. The PCR was carried out with 60 Vbeta primers and 13 Jbeta primers. Clones were sequenced by immunoSEQ multiplex PCR, and TCRdb holds only the in-frame ones, with some missing. The sample carries some 99,000 clones, about 70% recorded once. The germline V gene has CDR1 LGHNA and CDR2 YSLEER. The CDR3 runs 16 residues. The V and J ends lost 3 bases and 5 bases respectively, with 19 bases between them. This receptor was taken from a female donor in good health and CMV-seronegative. The sequenced sample was PBMCs. The chain has TRBV4-3 and TRBJ2-5, with D tentatively TRBD1 (5 bases). As DNA, the CDR3 is TGCGCCAGCAGCCATAAAGGGGCTAGGAATCGGGAGACCCAGTACTTC. It is translated as CASSHKGARNRETQYF.